The clone carrying this TCR beta chain was seen a handful of times. This sample stems from a study of blood T cell repertoires in COVID-19. CDR3 length equals 14 residues. Trimming took off 0 bases at V and 4 bases at J, with 10 bases between the two ends. The germline gives CDR1 SGHNT, CDR2 YYREEE (reference sequence). Per the original methods: The authors estimated nucleated cell counts from reference gene primer amplification. Here immunoSEQ multiplex PCR was the method, and the copy in TCRdb shows in-frame clones only, minus some. The V and J calls and clone size come from that table; D and trimming were worked out from the DNA. The table has about 250,000 clones, roughly 83% seen once; the top ten hold around 8.9%.

The material sequenced was peripheral blood. This rearrangement joins TRBV5-4 to TRBJ1-2; perhaps TRBD1 as D (5 bases). The sequence came from a man of 80 years or more with acute or convalescent COVID-19. CDR3 sequence reads: CASSLEQALYGYTF. CDR3 in DNA: TGTGCCAGCAGCTTGGAACAGGCGCTCTATGGCTACACCTTC.